This T cell receptor (beta chain) was recorded in a study of T cell changes during pregnancy in multiple sclerosis. Notes on this clone: One junction end does not reproduce the germline sequence, and a read error may be involved.

The assay was immunoSEQ multiplex PCR, and TCRdb's table has in-frame clones only and misses some. This sample has 90,000 to 100,000 clones, with approximately 95% found just once. The CDR3 extends over 14 amino acids. The germline CDR1 and CDR2 sequences are SSHAT and FNYEAQ (reference sequence). The sample was peripheral blood, taken in the first trimester of pregnancy. The TCR comes from a female donor with multiple sclerosis, enrolled in a pregnancy study. This chain links TRBV7-7 with TRBJ2-1; 9 bases fit TRBD1. CDR3 loop: CASSPGQGTSEQFF. The DNA of the CDR3 is TGTGCTAGCAGCCCGGGACAGGGTACAAGTGAGCAGTTCTTC.